This TCR beta chain stems from a study of shared clonotypes between healthy human individuals. Assay used: immunoSEQ multiplex PCR; TCRdb lists only in-frame clones, some missing. The sample includes roughly 2.5 million clones, around 94% of them seen just once. In germline, CDR1 is SEHNR, CDR2 FQNEAQ (reference sequence). The CDR3 spans 14 residues. Trimming took off 7 bases at V and 0 bases at J, with 13 bases between the two ends. The genes are TRBV7-9 and TRBJ2-7; weak D call: TRBD1 (6 bases). The source material was naive CD4+ T cells sorted from blood. The sample's subset: CD45RA+ positively selected. This TCR was sampled from a man in his late teens or twenties in good health. The CDR3 region is CASTSQGSSYEQYF. In DNA form, the CDR3 reads TGTGCCAGCACCTCACAGGGAAGCTCCTACGAGCAGTACTTC.